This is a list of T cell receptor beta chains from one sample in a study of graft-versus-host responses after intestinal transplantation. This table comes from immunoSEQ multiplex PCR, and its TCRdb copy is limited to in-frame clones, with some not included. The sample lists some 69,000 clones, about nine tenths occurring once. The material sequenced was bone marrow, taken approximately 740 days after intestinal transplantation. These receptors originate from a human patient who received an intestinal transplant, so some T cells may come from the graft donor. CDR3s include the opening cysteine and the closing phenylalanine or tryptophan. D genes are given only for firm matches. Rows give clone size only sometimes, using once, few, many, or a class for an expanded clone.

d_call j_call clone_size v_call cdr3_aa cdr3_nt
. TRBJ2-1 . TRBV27 CASSYGGNEQFF TGTGCCAGCAGTTACGGGGGCAATGAGCAGTTCTTC
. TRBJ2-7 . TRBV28 CASRSGNSYEQYF TGTGCCAGCAGATCCGGGAACTCCTACGAGCAGTACTTC
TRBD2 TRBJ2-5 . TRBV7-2 CASRPWGGEKTQYF TGTGCCAGCAGACCGTGGGGGGGGGAGAAGACCCAGTACTTC
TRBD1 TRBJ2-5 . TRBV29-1 CSVVPSGGRETQYF TGCAGCGTTGTCCCTTCAGGGGGCAGGGAGACCCAGTACTTC
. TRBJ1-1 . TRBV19 CASSIVPGQGEAFF TGTGCCAGTAGTATCGTTCCCGGGCAGGGGGAAGCTTTCTTT
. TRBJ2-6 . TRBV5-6 CASSLLRTSGANVLTF TGTGCCAGCAGCTTGCTGCGCACTTCTGGGGCCAACGTCCTGACTTTC
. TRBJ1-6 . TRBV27 CASRVAPNGDNSPLHF TGTGCCAGCAGGGTGGCCCCAAATGGAGATAATTCACCCCTCCACTTT
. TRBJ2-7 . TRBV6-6 CASRDPNRVEDEQYF TGTGCCAGCAGAGACCCAAACAGGGTGGAGGACGAGCAGTACTTC
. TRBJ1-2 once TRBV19 CASSIRQNQGYTF TGTGCCAGTAGTATTCGACAAAATCAGGGCTACACCTTC
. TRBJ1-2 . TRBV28 CASGPGQWRYGYTF TGTGCCAGCGGACCGGGACAATGGCGCTATGGCTACACCTTC
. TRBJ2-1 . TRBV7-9 CASSLRFREYNEQFF TGTGCCAGCAGCTTACGATTCAGGGAGTACAATGAGCAGTTCTTC
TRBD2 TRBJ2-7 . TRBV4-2 CASSQGGSSGFREQYF TGTGCCAGCAGCCAAGGTGGGTCTAGCGGGTTTCGCGAGCAGTACTTC
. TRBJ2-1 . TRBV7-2 CASSSGTYNEQFF TGTGCCAGCAGCTCGGGCACCTACAATGAGCAGTTCTTC
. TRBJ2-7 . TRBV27 CASSPPRLSVQYF TGTGCCAGCAGTCCCCCCCGGCTCTCGGTGCAGTACTTC
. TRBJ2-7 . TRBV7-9 CASSLVLGQRYEQYF TGTGCCAGCAGCTTAGTTCTGGGACAAAGATACGAGCAGTACTTC
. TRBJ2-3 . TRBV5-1 CASRGVGTSLTDTQYF TGCGCCAGCAGAGGCGTAGGTACCTCGCTCACAGATACGCAGTATTTT